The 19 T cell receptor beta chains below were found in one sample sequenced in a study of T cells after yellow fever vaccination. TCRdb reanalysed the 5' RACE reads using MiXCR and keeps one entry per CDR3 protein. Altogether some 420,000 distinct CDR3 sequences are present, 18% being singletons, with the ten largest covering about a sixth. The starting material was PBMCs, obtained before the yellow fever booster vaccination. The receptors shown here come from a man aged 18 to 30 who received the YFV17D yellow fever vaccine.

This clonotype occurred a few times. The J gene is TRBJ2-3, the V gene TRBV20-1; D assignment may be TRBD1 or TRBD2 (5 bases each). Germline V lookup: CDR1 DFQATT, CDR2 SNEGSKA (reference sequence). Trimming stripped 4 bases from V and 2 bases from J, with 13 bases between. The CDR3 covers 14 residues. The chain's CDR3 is CSAKPRGPTDTQYF. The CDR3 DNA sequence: TGCAGTGCTAAACCCCGGGGACCCACAGATACGCAGTATTTT.

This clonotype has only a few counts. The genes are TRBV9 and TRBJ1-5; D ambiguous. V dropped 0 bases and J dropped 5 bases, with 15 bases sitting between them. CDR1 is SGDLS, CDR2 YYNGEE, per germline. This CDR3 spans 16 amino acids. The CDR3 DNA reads TGTGCCAGCAGCGTAGATGGCAACGGGAAAGATCAGCCCCAGCATTTT. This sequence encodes CASSVDGNGKDQPQHF.

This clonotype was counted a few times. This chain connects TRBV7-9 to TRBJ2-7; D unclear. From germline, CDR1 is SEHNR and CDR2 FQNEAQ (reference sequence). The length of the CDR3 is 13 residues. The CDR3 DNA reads TGTGCCAGCAGCTTAGCGCTCCCCCTCGGTATAGACGTC. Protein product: CASSLALPLGIDV.

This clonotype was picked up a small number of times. The CDR3 here is CASSSPAGLSQYF. CDR3 DNA: TGTGCCAGCAGCTCCCCCGCTGGGCTGTCCCAGTACTTC. The chain couples TRBV7-2 to TRBJ2-5, with D unclear. Trimming cost V 4 bases and J 9 bases, with 15 bases left between them. Germline V lookup: CDR1 SGHTA, CDR2 FQGNSA. The CDR3 totals 13 residues.

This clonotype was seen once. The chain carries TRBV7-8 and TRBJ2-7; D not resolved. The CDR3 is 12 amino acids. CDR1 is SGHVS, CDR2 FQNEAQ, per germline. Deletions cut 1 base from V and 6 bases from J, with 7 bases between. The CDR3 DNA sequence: TGTGCCAGCAGCTTAGAAGTCTTCGAGCAGTACGTC. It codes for CASSLEVFEQYV.

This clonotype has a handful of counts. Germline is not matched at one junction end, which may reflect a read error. CDR3 in amino acids: CSSSIGRGTGNTIYF. In DNA form, the CDR3 reads TGTTCCAGCTCAATCGGGAGGGGAACTGGAAACACCATATATTTT. This chain uses TRBV7-9 with TRBJ1-3; D might be TRBD1 (5 bases). Germline loops: CDR1 SEHNR, CDR2 FQNEAQ (reference sequence). This CDR3 has 15 residues. The complete variable domain, with remaining parts taken from reference TRBV7-9 and TRBJ1-3, reads DTGVSQNPRHKITKRGQNVTFRCDPISEHNRLYWYRQTLGQGPEFLTYFQNEAQLEKSRLLSDRFSAERPKGSFSTLEIQRTEQGDSAMYLCSSSIGRGTGNTIYFGEGSWLTVV.

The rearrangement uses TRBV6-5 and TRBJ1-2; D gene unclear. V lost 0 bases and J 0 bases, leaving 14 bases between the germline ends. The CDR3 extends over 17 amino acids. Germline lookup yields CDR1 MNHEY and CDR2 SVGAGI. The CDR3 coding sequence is TGTGCCAGCAGTTACTCGACTATCGGAGGTTCTAACTATGGCTACACCTTC. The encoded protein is CASSYSTIGGSNYGYTF.

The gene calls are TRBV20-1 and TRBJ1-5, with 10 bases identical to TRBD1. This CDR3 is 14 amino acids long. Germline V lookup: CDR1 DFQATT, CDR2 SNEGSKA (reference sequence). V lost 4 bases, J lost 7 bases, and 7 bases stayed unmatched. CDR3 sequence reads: CSATDRGIGQPQHF. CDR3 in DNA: TGCAGTGCTACGGACAGGGGGATAGGGCAGCCCCAGCATTTT.

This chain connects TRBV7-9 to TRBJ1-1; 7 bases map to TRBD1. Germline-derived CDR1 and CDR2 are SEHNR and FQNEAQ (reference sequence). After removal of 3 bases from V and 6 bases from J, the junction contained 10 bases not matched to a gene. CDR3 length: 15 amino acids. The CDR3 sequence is CASSLGVGGLAEAFF. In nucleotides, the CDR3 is TGTGCCAGCAGCTTGGGAGTAGGGGGCCTCGCTGAAGCTTTCTTT. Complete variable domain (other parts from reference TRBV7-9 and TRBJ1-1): DTGVSQNPRHKITKRGQNVTFRCDPISEHNRLYWYRQTLGQGPEFLTYFQNEAQLEKSRLLSDRFSAERPKGSFSTLEIQRTEQGDSAMYLCASSLGVGGLAEAFFGQGTRLTVV.

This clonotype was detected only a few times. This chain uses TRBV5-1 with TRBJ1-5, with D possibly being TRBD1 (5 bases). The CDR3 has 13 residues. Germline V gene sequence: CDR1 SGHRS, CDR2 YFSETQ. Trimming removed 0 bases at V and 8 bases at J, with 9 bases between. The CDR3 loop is CASSLAVGEPQHF. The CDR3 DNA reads TGCGCCAGCAGCTTGGCCGTAGGGGAGCCCCAGCATTTT.

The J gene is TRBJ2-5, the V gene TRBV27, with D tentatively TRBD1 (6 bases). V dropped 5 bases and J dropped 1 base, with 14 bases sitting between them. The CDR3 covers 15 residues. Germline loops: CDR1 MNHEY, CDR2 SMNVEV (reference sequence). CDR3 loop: CASSPRQVFQETQYF. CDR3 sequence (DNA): TGTGCCAGCAGTCCGCGACAGGTATTCCAAGAGACCCAGTACTTC.

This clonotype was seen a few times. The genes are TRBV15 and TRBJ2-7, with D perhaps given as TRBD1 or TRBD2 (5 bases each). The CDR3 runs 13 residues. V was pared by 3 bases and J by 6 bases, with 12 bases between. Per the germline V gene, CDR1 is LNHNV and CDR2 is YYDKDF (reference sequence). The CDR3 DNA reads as TGTGCCACCAGCAGGGGACGGGGTCGCGAGCAGTACTTC. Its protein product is CATSRGRGREQYF.

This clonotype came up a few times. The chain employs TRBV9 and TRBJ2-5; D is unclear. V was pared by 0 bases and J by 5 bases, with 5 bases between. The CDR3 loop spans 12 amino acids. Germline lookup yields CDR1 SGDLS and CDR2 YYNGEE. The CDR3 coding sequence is TGTGCCAGCAGCGTAGATCCGGAGACCCAGTACTTC. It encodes CASSVDPETQYF.

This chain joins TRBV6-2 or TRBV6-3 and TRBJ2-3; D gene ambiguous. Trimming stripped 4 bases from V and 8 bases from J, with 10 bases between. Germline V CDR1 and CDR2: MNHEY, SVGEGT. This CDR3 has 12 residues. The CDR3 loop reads CASSSNLGTQYF. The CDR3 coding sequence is TGTGCCAGCAGTTCCAACCTAGGTACGCAGTATTTT.

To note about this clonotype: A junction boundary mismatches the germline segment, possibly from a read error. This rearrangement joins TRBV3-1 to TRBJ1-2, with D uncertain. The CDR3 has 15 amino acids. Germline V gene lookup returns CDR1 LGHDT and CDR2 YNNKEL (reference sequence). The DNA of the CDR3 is TGTGCCAGCAGCCAGGTTAGGACTGCCTTCTATGGCTACACGTTC. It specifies CASSQVRTAFYGYTF. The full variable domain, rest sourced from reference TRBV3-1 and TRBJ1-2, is DTAVSQTPKYLVTQMGNDKSIKCEQNLGHDTMYWYKQDSKKFLKIMFSYNNKELIINETVPNRFSPKSPDKAHLNLHINSLELGDSAVYFCASSQVRTAFYGYTFGSGTRLTVV.

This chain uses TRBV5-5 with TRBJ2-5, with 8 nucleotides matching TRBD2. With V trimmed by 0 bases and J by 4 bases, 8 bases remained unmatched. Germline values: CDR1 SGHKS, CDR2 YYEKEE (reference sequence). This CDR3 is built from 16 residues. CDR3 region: CASSLVVGGAGETQYF. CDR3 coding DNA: TGTGCCAGCAGCTTGGTAGTCGGGGGGGCGGGAGAGACCCAGTACTTC.

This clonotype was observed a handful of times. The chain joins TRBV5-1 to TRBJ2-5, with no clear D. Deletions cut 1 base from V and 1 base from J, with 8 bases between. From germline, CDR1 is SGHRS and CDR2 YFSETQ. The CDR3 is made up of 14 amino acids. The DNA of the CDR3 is TGCGCCAGCAGCTTGCGACAACCCCAAGAGACCCAGTACTTC. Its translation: CASSLRQPQETQYF.

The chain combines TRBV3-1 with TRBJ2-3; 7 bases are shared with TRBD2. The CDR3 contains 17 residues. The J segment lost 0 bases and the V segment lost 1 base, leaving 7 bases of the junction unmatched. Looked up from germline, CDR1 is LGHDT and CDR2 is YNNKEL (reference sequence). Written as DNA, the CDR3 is TGTGCCAGCAGCCAAGGGCTTGCGGGGGTAAGCACAGATACGCAGTATTTT. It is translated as CASSQGLAGVSTDTQYF.

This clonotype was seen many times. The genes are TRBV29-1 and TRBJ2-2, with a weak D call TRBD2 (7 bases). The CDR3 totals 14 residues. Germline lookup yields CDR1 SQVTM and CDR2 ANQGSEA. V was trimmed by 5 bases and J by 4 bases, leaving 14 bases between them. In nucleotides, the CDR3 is TGCAGCGTTCGTCCGGGGGGCGGCACCGGGGAGCTGTTTTTT. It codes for CSVRPGGGTGELFF.